Sequencing of this T cell receptor (beta chain) was carried out in a study of metastatic and nonmetastatic thyroid tumors. For the study at large: Where malignant and benign thyroid patients were concerned, repertoires were compared across blood and tumor or nodule tissue.

This clone appeared many times. Its antigen is still unknown. Possible read error: a much larger clone is one base away. Per germline, CDR1 SGHTA and CDR2 FQGNSA. CDR3 size: 15 residues. Germline trimming cut 8 bases from V and 9 bases from J; bases unmatched to any gene: 15. Authors' methods: CDR3 was compared across clinicopathological groups, and the resulting differences were used to build a distant-metastasis classifier for papillary thyroid cancer. TCRdb redid the clone calls on the PCR reads using MiXCR. TCRdb assigned the V and J calls; the authors' analysis was not used. The repertoire consists of 29,000 or so clones, with under 4.5% occurring once and the leading ten covering roughly a fifth. Until they underwent thyroid surgery, no patient had received any treatment. Study outcomes and limitations: Benign nodules reportedly had significantly lower TCR beta diversity than malignant thyroid tumors in blood and tumor.

The V gene is TRBV7-2, the J gene TRBJ2-1, with 8 bases that match TRBD1. Sequencing was performed on blood. This TCR came from a female donor with papillary thyroid cancer or a benign thyroid nodule (not recorded which). Some clones in this sample may be carry-over from other donors' samples. The CDR3 here is CASGPKRQGSGEQFF. The CDR3 DNA sequence: TGTGCCAGCGGCCCCAAAAGACAGGGGTCGGGTGAGCAGTTCTTC.